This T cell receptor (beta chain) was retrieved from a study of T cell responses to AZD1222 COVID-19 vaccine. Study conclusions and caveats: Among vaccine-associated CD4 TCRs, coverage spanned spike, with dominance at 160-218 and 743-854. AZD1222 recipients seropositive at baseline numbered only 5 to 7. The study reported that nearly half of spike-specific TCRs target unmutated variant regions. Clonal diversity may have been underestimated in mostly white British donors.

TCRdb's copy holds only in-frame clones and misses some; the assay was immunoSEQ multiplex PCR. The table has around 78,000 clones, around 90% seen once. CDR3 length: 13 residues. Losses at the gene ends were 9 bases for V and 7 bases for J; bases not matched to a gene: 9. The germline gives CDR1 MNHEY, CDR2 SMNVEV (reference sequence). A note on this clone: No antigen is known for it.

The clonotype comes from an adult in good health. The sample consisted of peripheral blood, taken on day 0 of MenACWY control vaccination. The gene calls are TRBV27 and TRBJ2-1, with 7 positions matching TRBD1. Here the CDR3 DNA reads TGTGCCAGTATGGGACAGAGGGATAATGAGCAGTTCTTC. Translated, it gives CASMGQRDNEQFF.